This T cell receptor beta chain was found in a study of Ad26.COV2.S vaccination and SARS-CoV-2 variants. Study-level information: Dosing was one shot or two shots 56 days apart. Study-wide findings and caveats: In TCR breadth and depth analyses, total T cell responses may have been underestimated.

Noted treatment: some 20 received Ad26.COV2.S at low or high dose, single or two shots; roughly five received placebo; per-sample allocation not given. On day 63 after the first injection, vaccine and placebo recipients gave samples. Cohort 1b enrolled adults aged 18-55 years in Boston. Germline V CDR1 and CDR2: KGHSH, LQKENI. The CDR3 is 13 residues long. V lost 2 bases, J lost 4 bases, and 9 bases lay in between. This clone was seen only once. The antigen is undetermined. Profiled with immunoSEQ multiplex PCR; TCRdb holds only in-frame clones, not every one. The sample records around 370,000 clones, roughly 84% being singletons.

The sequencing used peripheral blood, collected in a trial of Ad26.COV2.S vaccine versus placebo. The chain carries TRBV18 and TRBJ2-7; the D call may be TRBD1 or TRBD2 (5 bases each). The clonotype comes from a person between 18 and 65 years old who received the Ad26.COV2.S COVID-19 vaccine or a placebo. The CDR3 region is CASSPGTRYEQYF. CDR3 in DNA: TGTGCCAGCTCACCAGGGACGAGATACGAGCAGTACTTC.